This T cell receptor beta chain was sequenced for a study of Ad26.COV2.S vaccination and SARS-CoV-2 variants. A word on this clone: Other DNA sequences within the sample encode an identical CDR3.

Profiling relied on immunoSEQ multiplex PCR, and the TCRdb table lists in-frame clones only, not all of them. Among about 680,000 clones listed, roughly nine tenths were seen once. The treatment denotes: roughly 20 received Ad26.COV2.S at low or high dose, single or two shots; about 5 received placebo; per-sample allocation not given. Following the first vaccine or placebo injection, samples were taken on day 63. The TCR comes from a person between 18 and 65 years old who received the Ad26.COV2.S COVID-19 vaccine or a placebo. The specimen was peripheral blood, collected in a trial of Ad26.COV2.S vaccine versus placebo.

The CDR3 DNA reads TGTGCCTGGAGTCGGGACACTAGCTCTGGAAACACCATATATTTT. The encoded protein is CAWSRDTSSGNTIYF. The chain links TRBV30 to TRBJ1-3; D is perhaps TRBD1 (6 bases). This CDR3 region has 15 residues. Trimming pared 2 bases from V and 0 bases from J, leaving 11 bases between. Germline assignment: CDR1 GTSNPN and CDR2 SVGIG (reference sequence). The full variable domain, rest sourced from reference TRBV30 and TRBJ1-3, is SQTIHQWPATLVQPVGSPLSLECTVEGTSNPNLYWYRQAAGRGLQLLFYSVGIGQISSEVPQNLSASRPQDRQFILSSKKLLLSDSGFYLCAWSRDTSSGNTIYFGEGSWLTVV.